The rows below give T cell receptor beta chains drawn from one sample of a study of blood T cell repertoires in COVID-19. TCRdb keeps only in-frame clones here, not all; method: immunoSEQ multiplex PCR. The data contain roughly 420,000 clones, 70% to 90% of them singletons. What was sequenced was PBMCs or T cells enriched from blood (not recorded which). All receptors come from a woman in her twenties or thirties with acute COVID-19. Both conserved end residues are part of each CDR3. D genes are given only for firm matches. Clone size, where shown, is once, few, many, or a class for clones that have expanded.

TRBJ1-6 | - | TRBV10-1 | - | CASSESRGNSPLHF | TGCGCCAGCAGTGAGTCTAGGGGTAATTCACCCCTCCACTTT
TRBJ2-3 | - | TRBV9 | once | CASSPKWGGTDTQYF | TGTGCCAGCAGCCCAAAGTGGGGGGGCACAGATACGCAGTATTTT
TRBJ2-3 | - | TRBV5-1 | - | CASSLDGAPDTQYF | TGCGCCAGCAGCTTGGATGGAGCTCCAGATACGCAGTATTTT
TRBJ1-6 | TRBD1 | TRBV9 | once | CASSVTGGNSPLHF | TGTGCCAGCAGCGTCACAGGGGGTAATTCACCCCTCCACTTT
TRBJ2-5 | TRBD2 | TRBV29-1 | - | CSQMGGGQETQYF | TGCAGTCAGATGGGGGGGGGACAAGAGACCCAGTACTTC
TRBJ1-4 | TRBD1 | TRBV5-1 | - | CASSSGTGIEKLFF | TGCGCCAGCAGCTCCGGGACAGGGATTGAAAAACTGTTTTTT
TRBJ2-1 | - | TRBV21-1 | - | CASSSGRFSNEQFF | TGTGCCAGCAGCAGCGGGAGGTTTAGCAATGAGCAGTTCTTC
TRBJ2-7 | - | TRBV6-5 | - | CASSRDTSYEQYF | TGTGCCAGCAGTAGGGACACCTCCTACGAGCAGTACTTC
TRBJ1-4 | - | TRBV2 | - | CASSEREGPNEKLFF | TGTGCCAGCAGTGAAAGGGAGGGACCTAATGAAAAACTGTTTTTT
TRBJ2-1 | TRBD1 | TRBV11-2 | - | CASSFPMGRGPYNEQFF | TGTGCCAGCAGCTTCCCCATGGGCAGGGGGCCTTACAATGAGCAGTTCTTC
TRBJ1-1 | - | TRBV5-1 | - | CASSLNAGNTEAFF | TGCGCCAGCAGCTTGAATGCAGGGAACACTGAAGCTTTCTTT
TRBJ1-2 | - | TRBV5-1 | - | CASSTGDYGYTF | TGCGCCAGCAGCACGGGGGACTATGGCTACACCTTC
TRBJ2-3 | TRBD2 | TRBV6-4 | - | CASSPGLAPDTQYF | TGTGCCAGCAGCCCCGGACTAGCCCCAGATACGCAGTATTTT
TRBJ1-2 | - | TRBV4-1 | - | CASSHEAAANYGYTF | TGCGCCAGCAGCCATGAGGCTGCGGCCAACTATGGCTACACCTTC
TRBJ2-1 | - | TRBV6-5 | - | CASSPLIRLEQFF | TGTGCCAGCAGTCCCCTTATTAGACTAGAGCAGTTCTTC
TRBJ1-1 | - | TRBV5-1 | - | CASSLYLENTEAFF | TGCGCCAGCAGCTTGTACCTAGAGAACACTGAAGCTTTCTTT
TRBJ1-5 | - | TRBV6-5 | - | CASRPRQNQPQHF | TGTGCCAGCAGACCCCGACAGAATCAGCCCCAGCATTTT
TRBJ1-3 | TRBD1 | TRBV15 | few | CATSRTNRGPGNTIYF | TGTGCCACCAGCAGGACCAACAGGGGTCCTGGAAACACCATATATTTT
TRBJ1-3 | - | TRBV5-8 | once | CASSLYGWASGNTIYF | TGTGCCAGCAGCTTGTATGGGTGGGCTTCTGGAAACACCATATATTTT
TRBJ2-1 | - | TRBV7-2 | - | CASSHRPQGNVYNEQFF | TGTGCCAGCAGCCACCGACCCCAGGGTAATGTTTACAATGAGCAGTTCTTC
TRBJ2-3 | - | TRBV5-1 | - | CASSGGAITDTQYF | TGCGCCAGCAGCGGGGGGGCGATCACAGATACGCAGTATTTT
TRBJ2-7 | - | TRBV5-1 | - | CASSLLTDTYEQYF | TGCGCCAGCAGCTTGTTGACAGATACCTACGAGCAGTACTTC
TRBJ2-7 | - | TRBV27 | - | CASSPGGVAGWPTYEQYF | TGTGCCAGCAGTCCAGGCGGGGTTGCTGGCTGGCCAACCTACGAGCAGTACTTC
TRBJ2-6 | - | TRBV9 | many | CASSVATVSGANVLTF | TGTGCCAGCAGCGTAGCAACAGTCTCTGGGGCCAACGTCCTGACTTTC
TRBJ1-4 | - | TRBV9 | - | CASSVSGAVNEKLFF | TGTGCCAGCAGCGTCTCAGGGGCAGTTAATGAAAAACTGTTTTTT
TRBJ2-2 | - | TRBV5-1 | - | CASSPWVLGAGELFF | TGCGCCAGCAGCCCCTGGGTCCTCGGGGCCGGGGAGCTGTTTTTT
TRBJ1-4 | - | TRBV5-6 | - | CASSFGQLNEKLFF | TGTGCCAGCAGCTTCGGACAGCTTAATGAAAAACTGTTTTTT
TRBJ1-2 | TRBD1 | TRBV5-1 | - | CASRLDRGLFYGYTF | TGCGCCAGCAGATTGGACAGGGGGCTGTTCTATGGCTACACCTTC
TRBJ1-1 | - | TRBV29-1 | - | CSVEAVEGTVNTEAFF | TGCAGCGTTGAGGCGGTCGAGGGTACCGTGAACACTGAAGCTTTCTTT
TRBJ1-2 | TRBD1 | TRBV7-2 | - | CASSPQAQTGGTNYGYTF | TGTGCCAGCAGCCCCCAAGCCCAGACAGGGGGCACTAACTATGGCTACACCTTC